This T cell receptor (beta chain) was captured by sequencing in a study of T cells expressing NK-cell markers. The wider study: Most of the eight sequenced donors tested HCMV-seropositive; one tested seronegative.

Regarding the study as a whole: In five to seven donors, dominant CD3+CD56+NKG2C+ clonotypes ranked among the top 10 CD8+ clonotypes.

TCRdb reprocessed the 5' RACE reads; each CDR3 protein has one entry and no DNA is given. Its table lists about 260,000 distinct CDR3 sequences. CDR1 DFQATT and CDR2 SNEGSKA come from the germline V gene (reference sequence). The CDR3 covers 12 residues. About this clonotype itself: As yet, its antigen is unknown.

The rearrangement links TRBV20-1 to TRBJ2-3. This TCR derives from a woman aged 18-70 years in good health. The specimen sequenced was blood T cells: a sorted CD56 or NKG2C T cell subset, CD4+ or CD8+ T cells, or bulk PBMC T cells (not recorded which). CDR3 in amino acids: CSARDRPDTQYF.